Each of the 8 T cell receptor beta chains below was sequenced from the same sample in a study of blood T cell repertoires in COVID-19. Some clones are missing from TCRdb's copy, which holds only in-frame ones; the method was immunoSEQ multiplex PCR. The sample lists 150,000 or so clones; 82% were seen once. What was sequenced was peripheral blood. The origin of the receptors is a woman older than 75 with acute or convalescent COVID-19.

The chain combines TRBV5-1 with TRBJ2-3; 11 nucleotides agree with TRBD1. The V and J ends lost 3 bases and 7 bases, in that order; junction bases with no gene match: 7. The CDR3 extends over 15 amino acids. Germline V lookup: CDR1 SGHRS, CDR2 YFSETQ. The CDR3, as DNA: TGCGCCAGCAGCTCGGGACAGGGGGGGATAAATACGCAGTATTTT. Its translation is CASSSGQGGINTQYF.

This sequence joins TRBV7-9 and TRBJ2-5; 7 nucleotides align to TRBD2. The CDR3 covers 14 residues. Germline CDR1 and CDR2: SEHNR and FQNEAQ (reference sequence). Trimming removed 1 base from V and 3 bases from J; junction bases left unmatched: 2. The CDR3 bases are TGTGCCAGCAGCTTAGTCGGGGGGAAAGAGACCCAGTACTTC. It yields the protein CASSLVGGKETQYF.

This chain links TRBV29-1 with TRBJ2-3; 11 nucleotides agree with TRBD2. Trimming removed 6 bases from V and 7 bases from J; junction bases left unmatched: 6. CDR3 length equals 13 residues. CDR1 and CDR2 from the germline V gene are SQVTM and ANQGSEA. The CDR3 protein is CSVAGTSGYTQYF. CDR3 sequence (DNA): TGCAGCGTCGCCGGGACTAGCGGATATACGCAGTATTTT.

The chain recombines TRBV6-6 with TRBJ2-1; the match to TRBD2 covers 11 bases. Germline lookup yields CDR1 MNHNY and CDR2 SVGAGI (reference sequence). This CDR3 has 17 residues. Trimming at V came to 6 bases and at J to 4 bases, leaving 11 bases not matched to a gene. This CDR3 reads CASRRIPGLAAYNEQFF. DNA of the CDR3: TGTGCCAGCAGACGAATCCCGGGACTAGCGGCATACAATGAGCAGTTCTTC.

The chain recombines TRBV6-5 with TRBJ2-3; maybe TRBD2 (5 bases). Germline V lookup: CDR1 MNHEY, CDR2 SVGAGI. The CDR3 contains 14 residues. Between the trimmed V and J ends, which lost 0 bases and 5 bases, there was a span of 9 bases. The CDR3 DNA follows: TGTGCCAGCAGTTACTCGCCCGGGGAAGATACGCAGTATTTT. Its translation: CASSYSPGEDTQYF.

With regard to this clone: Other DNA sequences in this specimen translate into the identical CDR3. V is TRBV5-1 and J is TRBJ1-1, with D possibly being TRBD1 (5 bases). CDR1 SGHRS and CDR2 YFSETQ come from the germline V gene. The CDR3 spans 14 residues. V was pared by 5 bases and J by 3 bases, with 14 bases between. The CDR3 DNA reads TGCGCCAGCAGTCTGGGGCTTGGGGACACTGAAGCTTTCTTT. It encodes CASSLGLGDTEAFF.

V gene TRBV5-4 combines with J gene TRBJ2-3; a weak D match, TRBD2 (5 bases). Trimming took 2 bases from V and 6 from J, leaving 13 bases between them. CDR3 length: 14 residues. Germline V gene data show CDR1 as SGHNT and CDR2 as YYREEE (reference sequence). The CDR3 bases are TGTGCCAGCAGCTTCAGTGGGAGCAGCGATACGCAGTATTTT. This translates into CASSFSGSSDTQYF.

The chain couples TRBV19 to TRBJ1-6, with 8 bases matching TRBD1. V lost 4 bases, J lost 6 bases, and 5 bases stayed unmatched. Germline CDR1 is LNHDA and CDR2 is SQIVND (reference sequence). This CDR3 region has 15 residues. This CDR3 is CASSTRGQANSPLHF. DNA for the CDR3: TGTGCCAGTAGTACCAGGGGACAGGCTAATTCACCCCTCCACTTT.